These 18 T cell receptor beta chains share one sample of origin, sequenced in a study of blood T cells in healthy people across ages. With a J-beta primer mix and a sample-barcoded 5' primer, a second PCR ran roughly 6 to 11 cycles. TCRdb fed the 5' RACE reads into MiXCR, producing one record per CDR3 protein. The sample has over a million distinct CDR3 sequences; roughly a quarter are singletons. The sample was also reused in another study, on T cells of mothers and their children.

Source material: blood. Receptors were obtained from a girl aged 2 to 10 in good health.

This clonotype was found a few times. The CDR3 DNA reads TGCAGTGCTAGACCCGTCGGGGGCTACACCTTC. Encoded protein: CSARPVGGYTF. The rearrangement uses TRBV20-1 and TRBJ1-2; D remains ambiguous. There are 11 residues in the CDR3. V lost 2 bases, J lost 8 bases, and 9 bases lay in between. The germline V gene has CDR1 DFQATT and CDR2 SNEGSKA (reference sequence).

This clonotype was picked up a small number of times. This chain uses TRBV7-3 with TRBJ2-3; D unclear. Trimming took off 1 base at V and 5 bases at J, with 7 bases between the two ends. This CDR3 has 13 amino acids. The germline V gene has CDR1 SGHTA and CDR2 FQGTGA. CDR3 loop: CASSLMDRDTQYF. The CDR3 coding sequence is TGTGCCAGCAGCTTAATGGACCGAGATACGCAGTATTTT.

In this sample, this clonotype turned up a few times. An end of the junction does not agree with germline; a read error may underlie this. J is TRBJ2-5 and V is TRBV12-3 or TRBV12-4; 11 nucleotides match TRBD2. The tail of the sequence fits TRBJ2-7 better, so the J call may be wrong. This CDR3 contains 15 residues. CDR3 amino acids: CTSSFGLAGRYEQYF. DNA for the CDR3: TGTACCAGCAGTTTCGGACTAGCGGGCAGGTACGAGCAGTACTTC.

The V call is TRBV28, the J call TRBJ1-5; D is undetermined. In germline, CDR1 is MDHEN, CDR2 SYDVKM. V gave up 1 base and J gave up 7 bases, with 11 bases separating them. CDR3 length: 14 residues. CDR3 nucleotide sequence: TGTGCCAGCAGTTTATTTCGAGGGAAGCAGCCCCAGCATTTT. Protein product: CASSLFRGKQPQHF.

The V call is TRBV7-8, the J call TRBJ1-1; D gene unclear. The germline gives CDR1 SGHVS, CDR2 FQNEAQ. The CDR3 totals 15 residues. The V end lost 3 bases, the J end lost 11 bases, and 22 bases lay between the germline ends. The CDR3 protein is CASSLPGGLEVRAFF. The CDR3 DNA sequence: TGTGCCAGCAGCTTGCCCGGCGGTCTAGAGGTTCGGGCTTTCTTT. Full variable domain (outside the CDR3, taken from reference TRBV7-8 and TRBJ1-1): GAGVSQSPRYKVAKRGQDVALRCDPISGHVSLFWYQQALGQGPEFLTYFQNEAQLDKSGLPSDRFFAERPEGSVSTLKIQRTQQEDSAVYLCASSLPGGLEVRAFFGQGTRLTVV.

J is TRBJ2-1 and V is TRBV9; 9 bases match TRBD2. This CDR3 spans 16 amino acids. CDR1 and CDR2 (germline): SGDLS, YYNGEE. V lost 4 bases, J lost 8 bases, and 13 bases stayed unmatched. The CDR3 DNA reads as TGTGCCAGCAGCACCCGGGTAGCGGGGGCGGGTCATGAGCAGTTCTTC. Translation gives CASSTRVAGAGHEQFF.

The rearrangement joins TRBV20-1 to TRBJ1-4, with no clear D. CDR1 is DFQATT and CDR2 is SNEGSKA in the germline V gene (reference sequence). V lost 0 bases, J lost 8 bases, and 13 bases lay in between. The CDR3 is 14 residues long. The CDR3 region has the DNA TGCAGTGCTAGAGATATGCGGCAAGGAGAAAAACTGTTTTTT. Encoded protein: CSARDMRQGEKLFF.

This clonotype was observed a few times. The chain combines TRBV6-6 with TRBJ1-1; possibly TRBD1 for D (5 bases). Between the trimmed V and J ends, which lost 9 bases and 1 base, there was a span of 12 bases. Germline V CDR1 and CDR2: MNHNY, SVGAGI (reference sequence). CDR3 size: 13 residues. CDR3 protein: CASQWGGNTEAFF. The CDR3 DNA sequence: TGTGCCAGTCAATGGGGGGGGAACACTGAAGCTTTCTTT.

In this sample, this clonotype turned up a few times. This sequence joins TRBV29-1 and TRBJ1-2; 7 bases match TRBD1. J was trimmed by 0 bases and V by 2 bases; bases with no gene match: 3. Germline V gene data show CDR1 as SQVTM and CDR2 as ANQGSEA. The CDR3 consists of 14 residues. CDR3: CSVERDSPNYGYTF. CDR3 DNA: TGCAGCGTTGAAAGGGACAGCCCTAACTATGGCTACACCTTC.

This rearrangement joins TRBV20-1 to TRBJ2-5, with 10 bases identical to TRBD2. Gene TRBJ2-1 matches the end of the DNA better, so the J call may be wrong. The germline V gene encodes CDR1 DFQATT and CDR2 SNEGSKA (reference sequence). This CDR3 contains 14 residues. This CDR3 is CSARLAGAGAEQFF. In nucleotides, the CDR3 is TGCAGTGCTAGGCTAGCGGGAGCGGGGGCTGAGCAGTTCTTC.

This sequence joins TRBV7-9 and TRBJ1-2; D ambiguous. From germline, CDR1 is SEHNR and CDR2 FQNEAQ (reference sequence). V was shortened by 2 bases and J by 8 bases, with 9 bases between the two germline ends. The CDR3 has 12 residues. The CDR3: CASSLSLRGYTF. The CDR3 coding sequence is TGTGCCAGCAGCTTATCCCTCAGGGGCTACACCTTC.

This chain links TRBV5-6 with TRBJ2-1, with 7 nucleotides matching TRBD2. Per germline, CDR1 SGHDT and CDR2 YYEEEE. This CDR3 is 14 amino acids long. The V gene end was trimmed by 2 bases and the J gene end by 3 bases; junction bases not matched to a gene: 2. CDR3 protein: CASSFGTNYNEQFF. The CDR3 coding sequence is TGTGCCAGCAGCTTCGGGACTAACTACAATGAGCAGTTCTTC. Full variable domain (outside the CDR3, taken from reference TRBV5-6 and TRBJ2-1): DAGVTQSPTHLIKTRGQQVTLRCSPKSGHDTVSWYQQALGQGPQFIFQYYEEEERQRGNFPDRFSGHQFPNYSSELNVNALLLGDSALYLCASSFGTNYNEQFFGPGTRLTVL.

This clonotype was seen a handful of times. The chain is built from TRBV7-3 and TRBJ2-2; the D gene is possibly TRBD2 (7 bases). CDR1 SGHTA and CDR2 FQGTGA come from the germline V gene. The CDR3 runs to 16 residues. V dropped 1 base and J dropped 5 bases, with 14 bases sitting between them. CDR3 DNA sequence: TGTGCCAGCAGCTTAATCGGGGGGCCGGGAACCGGGGAGCTGTTTTTT. Protein: CASSLIGGPGTGELFF.

This clonotype was seen only once. The J gene is TRBJ2-5, the V gene TRBV20-1, with 13 bases identical to TRBD2. With 3 bases clipped from V and 4 bases from J, the junction kept 11 bases outside the gene matches. The germline CDR1 and CDR2 sequences are DFQATT and SNEGSKA (reference sequence). The CDR3 loop spans 17 amino acids. CDR3 sequence (DNA): TGCAGTGCTAGTTTAACTAGCGGGAGGGCCTGGGGAGAGACCCAGTACTTC. Protein: CSASLTSGRAWGETQYF.

The chain couples TRBV12-5 to TRBJ2-5; tentatively, D is TRBD2 (5 bases). Germline V gene data show CDR1 as LGHNT and CDR2 as FRNRAP. The CDR3 runs 14 residues. Trimming left V 3 bases short and J 1 base short, with 9 bases between. Written as DNA, the CDR3 is TGTGCTAGTGGTTTCGGAGGAATCCAAGAGACCCAGTACTTC. As protein: CASGFGGIQETQYF.

CDR3 protein: CATRRGLRTREAFF. CDR3 coding DNA: TGTGCCACCCGGAGAGGGCTAAGAACCAGAGAAGCTTTCTTT. The chain has TRBV27 and TRBJ1-1, with D hard to call. The germline V and J ends were trimmed by 10 bases and 8 bases, with 23 bases remaining between them. Germline CDR1 MNHEY, CDR2 SMNVEV (reference sequence). The CDR3 runs to 14 residues.

The V call is TRBV5-6, the J call TRBJ1-2; the match to TRBD1 covers 8 bases. The J segment lost 8 bases and the V segment lost 5 bases, leaving 11 bases of the junction unmatched. The length of the CDR3 is 14 residues. In germline, CDR1 is SGHDT, CDR2 YYEEEE. The CDR3 coding sequence is TGTGCCAGCAGGACGACAGGGGCCTCGGGAGGCTACACCTTC. Its protein is CASRTTGASGGYTF.

This clonotype was seen more than once but under ten times. The chain couples TRBV7-2 to TRBJ2-5, with D possibly being TRBD2 (6 bases). Trimming took off 2 bases at V and 8 bases at J, with 15 bases between the two ends. Looked up from germline, CDR1 is SGHTA and CDR2 is FQGNSA. CDR3 size: 14 residues. This CDR3 is CASSLRRGDITQYF. DNA of the CDR3: TGTGCCAGCAGCTTAAGGCGGGGCGACATTACCCAGTACTTC.